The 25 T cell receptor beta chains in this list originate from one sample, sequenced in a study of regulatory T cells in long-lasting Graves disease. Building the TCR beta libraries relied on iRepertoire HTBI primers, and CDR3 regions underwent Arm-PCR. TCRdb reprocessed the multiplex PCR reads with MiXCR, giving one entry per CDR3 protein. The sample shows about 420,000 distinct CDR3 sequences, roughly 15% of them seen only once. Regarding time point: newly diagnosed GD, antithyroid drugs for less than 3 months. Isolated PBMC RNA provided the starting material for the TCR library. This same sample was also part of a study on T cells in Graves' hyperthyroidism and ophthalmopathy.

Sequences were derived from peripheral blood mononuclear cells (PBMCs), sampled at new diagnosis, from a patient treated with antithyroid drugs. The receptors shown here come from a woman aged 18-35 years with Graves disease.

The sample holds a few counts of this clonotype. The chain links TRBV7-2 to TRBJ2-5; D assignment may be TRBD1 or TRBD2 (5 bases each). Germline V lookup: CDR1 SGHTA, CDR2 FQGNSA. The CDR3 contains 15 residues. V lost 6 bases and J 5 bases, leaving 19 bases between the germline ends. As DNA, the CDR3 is TGTGCCAGCAGTTTCGCCGGGACCCTAGGGGAGACCCAGTACTTC. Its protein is CASSFAGTLGETQYF. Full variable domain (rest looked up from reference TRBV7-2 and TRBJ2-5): GAGVSQSPSNKVTEKGKDVELRCDPISGHTALYWYRQSLGQGLEFLIYFQGNSAPDKSGLPSDRFSAERTGGSVSTLTIQRTQQEDSAVYLCASSFAGTLGETQYFGPGTRLLVL.

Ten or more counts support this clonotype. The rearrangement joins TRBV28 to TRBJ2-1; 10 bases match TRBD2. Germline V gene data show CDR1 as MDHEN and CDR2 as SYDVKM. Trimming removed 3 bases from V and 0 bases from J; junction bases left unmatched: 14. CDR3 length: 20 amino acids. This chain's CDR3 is CASSFIGLAETLGSYNEQFF. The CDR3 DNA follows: TGTGCCAGCAGTTTTATAGGACTAGCGGAGACGTTGGGCTCCTACAATGAGCAGTTCTTC.

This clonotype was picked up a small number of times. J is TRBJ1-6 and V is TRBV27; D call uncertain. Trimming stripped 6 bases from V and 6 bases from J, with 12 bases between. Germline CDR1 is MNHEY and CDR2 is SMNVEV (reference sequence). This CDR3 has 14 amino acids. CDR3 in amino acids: CASSDLVGNSPLHF. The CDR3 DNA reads TGTGCCAGCAGCGACCTCGTGGGTAATTCACCCCTCCACTTT.

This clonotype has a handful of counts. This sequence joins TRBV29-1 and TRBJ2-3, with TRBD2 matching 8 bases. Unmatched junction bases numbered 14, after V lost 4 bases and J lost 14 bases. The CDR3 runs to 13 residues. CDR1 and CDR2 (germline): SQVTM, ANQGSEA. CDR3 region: CSVGLRLAPARYF. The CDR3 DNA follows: TGCAGCGTTGGGCTCCGACTAGCGCCCGCTCGGTATTTT.

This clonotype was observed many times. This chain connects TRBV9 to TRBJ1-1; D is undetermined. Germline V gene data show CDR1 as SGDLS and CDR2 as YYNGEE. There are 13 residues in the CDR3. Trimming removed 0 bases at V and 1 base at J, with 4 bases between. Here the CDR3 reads CASSVEGNTEAFF. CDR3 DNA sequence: TGTGCCAGCAGCGTAGAGGGGAACACTGAAGCTTTCTTT. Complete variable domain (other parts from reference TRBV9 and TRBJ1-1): DSGVTQTPKHLITATGQRVTLRCSPRSGDLSVYWYQQSLDQGLQFLIQYYNGEERAKGNILERFSAQQFPDLHSELNLSSLELGDSALYFCASSVEGNTEAFFGQGTRLTVV.

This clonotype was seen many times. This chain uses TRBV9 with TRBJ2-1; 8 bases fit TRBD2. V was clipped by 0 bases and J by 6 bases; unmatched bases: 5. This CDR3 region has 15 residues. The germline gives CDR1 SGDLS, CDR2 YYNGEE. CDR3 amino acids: CASSVALAGPNEQFF. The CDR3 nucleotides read TGTGCCAGCAGCGTAGCTCTAGCGGGCCCCAATGAGCAGTTCTTC.

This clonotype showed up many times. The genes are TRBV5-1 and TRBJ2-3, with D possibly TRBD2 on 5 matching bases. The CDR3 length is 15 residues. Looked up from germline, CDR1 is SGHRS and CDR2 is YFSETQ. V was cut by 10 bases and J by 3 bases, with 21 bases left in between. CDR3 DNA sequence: TGCGCCTCAAATGGAGGATTGTTAGGAACAGATACGCAGTATTTT. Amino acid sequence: CASNGGLLGTDTQYF.

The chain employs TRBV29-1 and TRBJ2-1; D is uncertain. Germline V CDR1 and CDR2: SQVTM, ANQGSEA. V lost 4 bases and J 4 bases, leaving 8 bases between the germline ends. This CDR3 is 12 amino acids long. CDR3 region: CSVVVGYNEQFF. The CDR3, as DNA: TGCAGCGTTGTGGTGGGGTACAATGAGCAGTTCTTC.

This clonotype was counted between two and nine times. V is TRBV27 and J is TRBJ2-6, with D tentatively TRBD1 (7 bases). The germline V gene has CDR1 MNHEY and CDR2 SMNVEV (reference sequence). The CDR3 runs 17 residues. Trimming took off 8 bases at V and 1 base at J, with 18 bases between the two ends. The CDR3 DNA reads TGTGCCAGCCCCGCCAGGGGGGATGGTTCTGGGGCCAACGTCCTGACTTTC. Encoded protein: CASPARGDGSGANVLTF. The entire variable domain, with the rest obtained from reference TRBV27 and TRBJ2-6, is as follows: EAQVTQNPRYLITVTGKKLTVTCSQNMNHEYMSWYRQDPGLGLRQIYYSMNVEVTDKGDVPEGYKVSRKEKRNFPLILESPSPNQTSLYFCASPARGDGSGANVLTFGAGSRLTVL.

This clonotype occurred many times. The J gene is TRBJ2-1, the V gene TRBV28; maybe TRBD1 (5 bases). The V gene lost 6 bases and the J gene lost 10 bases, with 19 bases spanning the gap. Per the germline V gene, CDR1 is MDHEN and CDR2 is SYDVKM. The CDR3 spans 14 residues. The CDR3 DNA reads TGTGCCAGCAGCACTGGTAGGGGTTTGGGCGAGCAGTTCTTC. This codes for CASSTGRGLGEQFF.

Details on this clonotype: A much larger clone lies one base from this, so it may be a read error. CDR3: CATSRDRDISYNEQYF. CDR3 sequence (DNA): TGTGCCACCAGCAGAGATCGTGACATATCCTACAATGAGCAGTACTTC. The V gene is TRBV15, the J gene TRBJ2-7; D unresolved. The CDR3 length is 16 residues. Germline V gene sequence: CDR1 LNHNV, CDR2 YYDKDF (reference sequence). V lost 0 bases and J 7 bases, leaving 19 bases between the germline ends.

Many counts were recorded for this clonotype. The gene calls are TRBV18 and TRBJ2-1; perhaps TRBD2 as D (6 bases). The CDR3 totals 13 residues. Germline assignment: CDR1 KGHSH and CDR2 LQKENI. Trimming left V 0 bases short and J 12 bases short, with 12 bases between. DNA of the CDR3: TGTGCCAGCTCACCACCGGGGAGGCCAGGGCAGTTCTTC. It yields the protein CASSPPGRPGQFF.

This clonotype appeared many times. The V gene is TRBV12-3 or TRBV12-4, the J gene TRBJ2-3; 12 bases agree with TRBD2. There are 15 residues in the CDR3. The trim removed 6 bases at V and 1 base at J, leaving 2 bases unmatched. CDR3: CASRRLAGGTDTQYF. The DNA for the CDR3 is TGTGCCAGCAGGAGACTAGCGGGAGGCACAGATACGCAGTATTTT.

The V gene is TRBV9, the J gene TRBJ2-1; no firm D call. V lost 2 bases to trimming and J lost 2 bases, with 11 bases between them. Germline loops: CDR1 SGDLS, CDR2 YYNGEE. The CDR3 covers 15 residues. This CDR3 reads CASSVFGNTYNEQFF. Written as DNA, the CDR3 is TGTGCCAGCAGCGTCTTTGGGAATACCTACAATGAGCAGTTCTTC.

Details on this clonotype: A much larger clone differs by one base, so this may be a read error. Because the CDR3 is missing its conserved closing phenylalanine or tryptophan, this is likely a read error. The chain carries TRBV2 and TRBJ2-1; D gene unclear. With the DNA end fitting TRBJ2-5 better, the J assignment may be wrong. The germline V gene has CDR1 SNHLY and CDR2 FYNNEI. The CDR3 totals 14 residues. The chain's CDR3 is CASRIDIAQETQYS. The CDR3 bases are TGTGCCAGCAGAATAGACATCGCCCAAGAGACCCAGTACTCC.

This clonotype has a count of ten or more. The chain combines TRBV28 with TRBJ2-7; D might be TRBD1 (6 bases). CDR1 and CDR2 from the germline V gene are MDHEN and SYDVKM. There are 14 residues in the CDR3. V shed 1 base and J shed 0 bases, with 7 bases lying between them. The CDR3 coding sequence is TGTGCCAGCAGTTTATCGACAGGCTCCTACGAGCAGTACTTC. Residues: CASSLSTGSYEQYF.

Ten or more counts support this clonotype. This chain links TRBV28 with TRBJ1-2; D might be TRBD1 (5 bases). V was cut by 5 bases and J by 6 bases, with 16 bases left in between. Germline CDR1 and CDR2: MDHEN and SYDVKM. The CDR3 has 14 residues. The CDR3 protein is CASSPALGLDGYTF. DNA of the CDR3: TGTGCCAGCAGTCCGGCCCTGGGACTTGATGGCTACACCTTC.

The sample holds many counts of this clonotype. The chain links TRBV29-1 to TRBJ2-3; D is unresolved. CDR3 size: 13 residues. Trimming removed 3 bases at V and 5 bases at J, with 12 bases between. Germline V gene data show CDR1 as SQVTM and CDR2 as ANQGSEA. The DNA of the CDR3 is TGCAGCGTTGACAAGATAGTGGGAGATACGCAGTATTTT. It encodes CSVDKIVGDTQYF.

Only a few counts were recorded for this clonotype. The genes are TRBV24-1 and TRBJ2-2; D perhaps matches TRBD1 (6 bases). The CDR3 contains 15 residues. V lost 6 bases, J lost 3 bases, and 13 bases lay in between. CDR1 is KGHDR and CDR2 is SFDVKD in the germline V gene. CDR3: CATSTNPGDTGELFF. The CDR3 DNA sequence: TGTGCCACCAGTACGAATCCAGGGGACACCGGGGAGCTGTTTTTT.

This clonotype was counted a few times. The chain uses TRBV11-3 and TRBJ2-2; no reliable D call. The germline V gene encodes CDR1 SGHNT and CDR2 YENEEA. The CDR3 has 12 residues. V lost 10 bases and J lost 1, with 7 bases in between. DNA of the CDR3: TGTGCCACCGACAAGAACACCGGGGAGCTGTTTTTT. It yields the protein CATDKNTGELFF. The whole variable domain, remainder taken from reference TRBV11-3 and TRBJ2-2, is EAGVVQSPRYKIIEKKQPVAFWCNPISGHNTLYWYLQNLGQGPELLIRYENEEAVDDSQLPKDRFSAERLKGVDSTLKIQPAELGDSAVYLCATDKNTGELFFGEGSRLTVL.

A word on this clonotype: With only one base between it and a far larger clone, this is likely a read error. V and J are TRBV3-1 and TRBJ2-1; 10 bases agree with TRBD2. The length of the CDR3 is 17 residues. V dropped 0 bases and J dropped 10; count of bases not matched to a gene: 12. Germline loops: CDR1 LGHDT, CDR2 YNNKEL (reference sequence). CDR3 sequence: CASSQDTLAGGFYEQFF. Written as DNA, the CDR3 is TGTGCCAGCAGCCAAGATACATTAGCGGGAGGATTCTACGAGCAGTTCTTC.

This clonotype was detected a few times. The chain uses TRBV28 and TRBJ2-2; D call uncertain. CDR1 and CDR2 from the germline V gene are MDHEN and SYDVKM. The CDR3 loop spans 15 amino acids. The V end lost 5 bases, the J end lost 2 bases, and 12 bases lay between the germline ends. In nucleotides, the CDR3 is TGTGCCAGCAGTCAACCTCGCATAAACACCGGGGAGCTGTTTTTT. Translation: CASSQPRINTGELFF. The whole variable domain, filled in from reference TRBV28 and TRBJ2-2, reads DVKVTQSSRYLVKRTGEKVFLECVQDMDHENMFWYRQDPGLGLRLIYFSYDVKMKEKGDIPEGYSVSREKKERFSLILESASTNQTSMYLCASSQPRINTGELFFGEGSRLTVL.

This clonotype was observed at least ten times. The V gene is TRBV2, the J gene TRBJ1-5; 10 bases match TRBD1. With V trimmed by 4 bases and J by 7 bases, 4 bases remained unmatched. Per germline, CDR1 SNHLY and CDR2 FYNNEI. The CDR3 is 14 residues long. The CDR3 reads CASSGTGGSQPQHF. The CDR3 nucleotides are TGTGCCAGCAGTGGGACAGGGGGTAGCCAGCCCCAGCATTTT. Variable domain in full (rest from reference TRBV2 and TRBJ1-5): EPEVTQTPSHQVTQMGQEVILRCVPISNHLYFYWYRQILGQKVEFLVSFYNNEISEKSEIFDDQFSVERPDGSNFTLKIRSTKLEDSAMYFCASSGTGGSQPQHFGDGTRLSIL.

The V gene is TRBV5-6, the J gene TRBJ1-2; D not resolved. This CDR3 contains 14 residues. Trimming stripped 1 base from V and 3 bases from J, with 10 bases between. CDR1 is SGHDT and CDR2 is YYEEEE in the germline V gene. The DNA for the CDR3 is TGTGCCAGCAGCTTGAGCGTCCGGGACTATGGCTACACCTTC. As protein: CASSLSVRDYGYTF.

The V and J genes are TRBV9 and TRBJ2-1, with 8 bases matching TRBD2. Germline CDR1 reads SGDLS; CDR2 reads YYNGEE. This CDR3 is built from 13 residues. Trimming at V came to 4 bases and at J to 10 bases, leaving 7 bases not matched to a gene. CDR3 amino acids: CASSSGTRDEQFF. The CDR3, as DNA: TGTGCCAGCAGCTCTGGGACTAGGGACGAGCAGTTCTTC.